The 23 T cell receptor beta chains listed next were all sequenced from one sample in a study of T cell responses to AZD1222 COVID-19 vaccine. The method was immunoSEQ multiplex PCR; TCRdb's version includes in-frame clones alone and lacks a portion of them. The sample has 120,000 to 150,000 clones; roughly 90% are singletons. Sequenced here: peripheral blood, sampled 28 days after the second dose of the MenACWY control vaccine. The source is an adult who received the MenACWY meningococcal vaccine as a control.

The chain is built from TRBV6-2 or TRBV6-3 and TRBJ2-7; D unclear. V lost 2 bases and J 7 bases, leaving 12 bases between the germline ends. This CDR3 is 13 amino acids long. From germline, CDR1 is MNHEY and CDR2 SVGEGT. CDR3 DNA: TGTGCCAGCAGTTACGGCAGCTTGGGGGAGCAGTACTTC. This gives the protein CASSYGSLGEQYF.

The V call is TRBV6-2 or TRBV6-3, the J call TRBJ2-7; D is possibly TRBD1 (5 bases). The CDR3 runs 15 residues. Germline CDR1 MNHEY, CDR2 SVGEGT. The ends were cut back, 2 bases at V and 3 bases at J, with 14 bases in the middle. The CDR3 nucleotides read TGTGCCAGCAGTTACGCCCAGGTAGGACACTACGAGCAGTACTTC. Its translation is CASSYAQVGHYEQYF.

This clone was seen a single time. Written as DNA, the CDR3 is TGTGCCAGCAGCTTATTCCGGGGGGAAGGGTATGGCTACACCTTC. It yields the protein CASSLFRGEGYGYTF. The chain combines TRBV7-2 with TRBJ1-2, with D possibly being TRBD1 (5 bases). Trimming removed 2 bases at V and 5 bases at J, with 15 bases between. The CDR3 totals 15 residues. The germline gives CDR1 SGHTA, CDR2 FQGNSA.

This chain uses TRBV3-1 (or the pseudogene TRBV3-2) with TRBJ2-3; D gene unclear. Trimming stripped 1 base from V and 5 bases from J, with 1 base between. The V gene's germline CDR1 is LGHDT and CDR2 YNNKEL (reference sequence). This CDR3 contains 11 residues. The CDR3 nucleotides are TGTGCCAGCAGCCAAGGAGATACGCAGTATTTT. Translated: CASSQGDTQYF.

The CDR3 loop is CASSDTQGSEKLFF. CDR3 nucleotides: TGCGCCAGCAGCGACACCCAAGGAAGTGAAAAACTGTTTTTT. J is TRBJ1-4 and V is TRBV5-1; D gene ambiguous. The CDR3 runs to 14 residues. CDR1 is SGHRS, CDR2 YFSETQ, per germline. Trimming left V 4 bases short and J 7 bases short, with 14 bases between.

The chain has TRBV4-3 and TRBJ1-2; D uncertain. The V gene lost 5 bases and the J gene lost 6 bases, with 19 bases spanning the gap. CDR3 size: 15 residues. From germline, CDR1 is LGHNA and CDR2 YSLEER. The CDR3 DNA reads as TGCGCCAGCAGCTCCACCCTTGTGGGGATTCATGGCTACACCTTC. This codes for CASSSTLVGIHGYTF.

The J gene is TRBJ1-1, the V gene TRBV6-5, with D possibly matching TRBD1 (5 bases). The germline V gene encodes CDR1 MNHEY and CDR2 SVGAGI. The V end lost 4 bases, the J end lost 1 base, and 10 bases lay between the germline ends. There are 14 residues in the CDR3. CDR3 nucleotide sequence: TGTGCCAGCAGTTTTGATGACAGGAACACTGAAGCTTTCTTT. As protein: CASSFDDRNTEAFF.

This clone occurred once. The chain couples TRBV6-6 to TRBJ2-7, with 7 bases matching TRBD2. Germline CDR1 and CDR2: MNHNY and SVGAGI (reference sequence). J was trimmed by 2 bases and V by 2 bases; bases with no gene match: 6. The CDR3 extends over 15 amino acids. The CDR3 DNA reads TGTGCCAGCAGTTACCCCGCCGGACTAGCCTACGAGCAGTACTTC. This codes for CASSYPAGLAYEQYF.

The CDR3 region has the DNA TGTGCCAGCAGCTTAATCTCTCCCAACGTGGGCGGCTACACCTTC. This sequence encodes CASSLISPNVGGYTF. The J gene is TRBJ1-2, the V gene TRBV7-9, with D uncertain. The ends were cut back, 2 bases at V and 8 bases at J, with 18 bases in the middle. Germline values: CDR1 SEHNR, CDR2 FQNEAQ (reference sequence). The CDR3 is 15 amino acids.

V and J are TRBV7-2 and TRBJ2-1; D is unresolved. The CDR3 is made up of 14 amino acids. V lost 7 bases and J 0 bases, leaving 10 bases between the germline ends. Germline V CDR1 and CDR2: SGHTA, FQGNSA. The CDR3 reads CASTQRNSYNEQFF. Written as DNA, the CDR3 is TGTGCCAGCACCCAGCGAAACTCCTACAATGAGCAGTTCTTC.

This clone was picked up one time. This chain links TRBV5-1 with TRBJ2-7, with TRBD1 matching 12 bases. The germline CDR1 and CDR2 sequences are SGHRS and YFSETQ. The CDR3 totals 15 residues. Trimming took 0 bases from V and 5 from J; bases not matched to a gene: 3. CDR3 bases: TGCGCCAGCAGCTTGGCCGGGACAGGGGGCGACGAGCAGTACTTC. It translates to CASSLAGTGGDEQYF.

The V and J genes are TRBV7-2 and TRBJ2-7; no reliable D call. The CDR3 is made up of 16 amino acids. The V end lost 2 bases, the J end lost 2 bases, and 16 bases lay between the germline ends. The V gene's germline CDR1 is SGHTA and CDR2 FQGNSA. The CDR3 region is CASSLSGRSSTYEQYF. CDR3 in DNA: TGTGCCAGCAGCTTAAGTGGCAGATCCTCAACCTACGAGCAGTACTTC.

The chain has TRBV11-2 and TRBJ2-5; 9 bases line up with TRBD2. After removal of 5 bases from V and 3 bases from J, the junction contained 4 bases not matched to a gene. The CDR3 contains 14 residues. The germline CDR1 and CDR2 sequences are SGHAT and FQNNGV. CDR3 residues: CASSNSGGEETQYF. The CDR3 coding sequence is TGTGCCAGCAGCAATAGCGGGGGAGAAGAGACCCAGTACTTC.

This clone occurred once. This chain links TRBV30 with TRBJ2-3; 7 bases fit TRBD2. The CDR3 is 12 residues long. Per germline, CDR1 GTSNPN and CDR2 SVGIG (reference sequence). The trim removed 5 bases at V and 3 bases at J, leaving 2 bases unmatched. The CDR3 is CAWDGGTDTQYF. In nucleotides, the CDR3 is TGTGCCTGGGACGGGGGGACAGATACGCAGTATTTT.

The chain couples TRBV7-2 to TRBJ2-7; D not resolved. Germline V gene lookup returns CDR1 SGHTA and CDR2 FQGNSA. V lost 2 bases, J lost 5 bases, and 4 bases lay in between. The CDR3 totals 11 residues. The CDR3 DNA reads TGTGCCAGCAGCTTATGGGACGAGCAGTACTTC. Its protein is CASSLWDEQYF.

This clone has more than one count but fewer than ten. The chain joins TRBV6-1 to TRBJ1-6, with a weak D call TRBD1 (5 bases). The CDR3 covers 15 residues. V lost 1 base and J lost 6, with 10 bases in between. Germline assignment: CDR1 MNHNS and CDR2 SASEGT. DNA of the CDR3: TGTGCCAGCAGTGAAGTGGGGCTTGGTAATTCACCCCTCCACTTT. Translated: CASSEVGLGNSPLHF.

The chain links TRBV7-9 to TRBJ1-3; D is unresolved. This CDR3 contains 17 residues. Germline CDR1 SEHNR, CDR2 FQNEAQ (reference sequence). Deletions cut 0 bases from V and 2 bases from J, with 14 bases between. CDR3 sequence reads: CASSLARAEAAGNTIYF. CDR3 bases: TGTGCCAGCAGCTTAGCGAGGGCAGAAGCCGCTGGAAACACCATATATTTT.

This chain connects TRBV28 to TRBJ1-5; D perhaps matches TRBD1 (6 bases). V was clipped by 7 bases and J by 6 bases, with 16 bases between them. Looked up from germline, CDR1 is MDHEN and CDR2 is SYDVKM. This CDR3 is built from 14 residues. The CDR3 nucleotides read TGTGCCAGCATTGATCCGACAGGCCCTCAGCCCCAGCATTTT. Translating it yields CASIDPTGPQPQHF.

The J gene is TRBJ1-1, the V gene TRBV7-3; TRBD1 might be the D (5 bases). Germline-derived CDR1 and CDR2 are SGHTA and FQGTGA. The CDR3 extends over 15 amino acids. Trimming cost V 3 bases and J 2 bases, with 13 bases left between them. CDR3 DNA sequence: TGTGCCAGCAGCTTGGGCGGGACGGCTAACACTGAAGCTTTCTTT. Amino acid sequence: CASSLGGTANTEAFF.

V gene TRBV29-1 combines with J gene TRBJ1-1; D ambiguous. Trimming removed 7 bases from V and 3 bases from J, with 15 bases in between. The CDR3 has 13 amino acids. Per the germline V gene, CDR1 is SQVTM and CDR2 is ANQGSEA. The CDR3 nucleotides read TGCAGCGCGCACAAGACACAAGACACTGAAGCTTTCTTT. Translating gives CSAHKTQDTEAFF.

The chain employs TRBV14 and TRBJ2-1; D is unresolved. CDR3 length: 15 amino acids. Germline assignment: CDR1 SGHDN and CDR2 FVKESK. With 0 bases removed from V and 4 bases from J, the gap between germline ends came to 10 bases. The CDR3 here is CASSQDTSWYNEQFF. The DNA of the CDR3 is TGTGCCAGCAGCCAAGATACCAGCTGGTACAATGAGCAGTTCTTC.

The chain has TRBV27 and TRBJ1-6; no definite D call. CDR1 and CDR2 (germline): MNHEY, SMNVEV (reference sequence). The CDR3 is made up of 16 amino acids. Deletions cut 3 bases from V and 8 bases from J, with 17 bases between. The CDR3 here is CASSFSSVVTDSPLHF. The CDR3 DNA reads TGTGCCAGCAGTTTCTCCTCCGTCGTAACGGATTCACCCCTCCACTTT.

The chain combines TRBV5-1 with TRBJ2-1, with TRBD2 matching over 10 bases. V trimming: 1 base; J trimming: 4 bases; junction bases outside the gene matches: 11. Looked up from germline, CDR1 is SGHRS and CDR2 is YFSETQ. The length of the CDR3 is 18 residues. CDR3 sequence (DNA): TGCGCCAGCAGCTTGAGGCTAGCGGGAGCCCTTCCATACAATGAGCAGTTCTTC. It yields the protein CASSLRLAGALPYNEQFF. Variable domain in full (rest from reference TRBV5-1 and TRBJ2-1): KAGVTQTPRYLIKTRGQQVTLSCSPISGHRSVSWYQQTPGQGLQFLFEYFSETQRNKGNFPGRFSGRQFSNSRSEMNVSTLELGDSALYLCASSLRLAGALPYNEQFFGPGTRLTVL.